This TCR beta chain was sequenced in a study of beta chain features in type 1 diabetes. This clone was recorded a few times. Expressed TCRB transcripts were sequenced because the isolated RNA had all been reverse transcribed beforehand. Regulatory, naive and central memory T cell samples averaged approximately 3.8 million reads. The method was immunoSEQ multiplex PCR; TCRdb's version includes in-frame clones alone and lacks a portion of them. The table has roughly 370,000 clones, about 15% seen once. A sort by CD45RO/CCR7/CD25/CD127/CD95/CD27 yielded CD4+ naive, central memory, regulatory and stem cell-like memory cells. This clonotype was sampled from a young man in good health. Sequencing input: naive CD4+ T cells from blood.

CDR3 bases: TGTGCCAGCAGTTACATTACTACGGAAAAACTGTTTTTT. Translated, it gives CASSYITTEKLFF. This rearrangement joins TRBV6-6 to TRBJ1-4; D is unclear. Germline assignment: CDR1 MNHNY and CDR2 SVGAGI (reference sequence). The V gene lost 2 bases and the J gene lost 8 bases, with 9 bases spanning the gap. The CDR3 covers 13 residues.